This is a list of T cell receptor beta chains from one sample in a study of blood T cell repertoires in COVID-19. Only in-frame clones appear in the TCRdb table, and some are missing; sequencing was by immunoSEQ multiplex PCR. This sample carries some 150,000 clones, approximately 84% of them seen once, and the ten largest clones take 2.2%. The specimen sequenced was peripheral blood. The receptor source for this set is a man aged 65 to 85 with acute or convalescent COVID-19. Each CDR3 is given with its conserved first and last residue. Each record gives: V gene, clone size, J gene, D gene, CDR3 length, CDR3 DNA, CDR3 protein. The D gene is left open where the match is weak. Rows give clone size only sometimes, using once, few, many, or a class for an expanded clone.

TRBV7-9,-,TRBJ1-1,TRBD1,14,TGTGCCAGCAGCTCACAGGGGCCTCACACTGAAGCTTTCTTT,CASSSQGPHTEAFF
TRBV5-6,-,TRBJ2-7,-,12,TGTGCCAGCAGCCTGTACTCCTACGAGCAGTACTTC,CASSLYSYEQYF
TRBV2,-,TRBJ2-1,TRBD2,16,TGTGCCAGCAGGGGTGGGATCCGGGGGGGCTACAATGAGCAGTTCTTC,CASRGGIRGGYNEQFF
TRBV6-2/TRBV6-3,-,TRBJ1-5,-,14,TGTGCCAGCAGTCAGGTATTGAGCAATCAGCCCCAGCATTTT,CASSQVLSNQPQHF
TRBV19,-,TRBJ1-5,-,19,TGTGCCAGTAGTATGAGGCCAGGCGGCGCCCAAGCGGGCAATCAGCCCCAGCATTTT,CASSMRPGGAQAGNQPQHF
TRBV5-1,-,TRBJ1-6,TRBD1,15,TGCGCCAGCAGCGTTGACAGGGGTTATAATTCACCCCTCCACTTT,CASSVDRGYNSPLHF
TRBV18,-,TRBJ1-5,-,15,TGTGCCAGCTCACCACCACGGGGAGAGGATCAGCCCCAGCATTTT,CASSPPRGEDQPQHF
TRBV9,-,TRBJ2-5,-,12,TGTGCCAGCAGCGACCTAGAAGAGACCCAGTACTTC,CASSDLEETQYF
TRBV30,-,TRBJ1-1,TRBD1,12,TGTGCCTGGGGGACAGGGATCGCTGAAGCTTTCTTT,CAWGTGIAEAFF
TRBV30,-,TRBJ2-2,TRBD1,19,TGTGCCTGGAGTCAAGCCGGGACAGGGGCTACCTTGAGGACCGGGGAGCTGTTTTTT,CAWSQAGTGATLRTGELFF
TRBV6-5,-,TRBJ2-7,-,14,TGTGCCAGCAGCCCAACAGGGCCCGAAAGGGGGCAGTACTTC,CASSPTGPERGQYF
TRBV28,-,TRBJ2-3,TRBD2,16,TGTGCCAGCAGTCCACCGACTAGCGGGGTAGCAGATACGCAGTATTTT,CASSPPTSGVADTQYF
TRBV15,-,TRBJ2-5,-,18,TGTGCCACCAGCAGAGATTCGGGGATTAGCCCGTACCAAGAGACCCAGTACTTC,CATSRDSGISPYQETQYF
TRBV7-2,-,TRBJ2-1,TRBD2,17,TGTGCCAGCAGCTTGGGTTTTAGCGGGGGGCACGACAATGAGCAGTTCTTC,CASSLGFSGGHDNEQFF
TRBV9,-,TRBJ2-5,-,13,TGTGCCAGCAGCGTAGGGCCGCAAGAGACCCAGTACTTC,CASSVGPQETQYF
TRBV7-6,-,TRBJ2-1,TRBD2,19,TGTGCCAGCAGCTTAGGACTAGCGGGAACCCCGAATTTGGGCAATGAGCAGTTCTTC,CASSLGLAGTPNLGNEQFF
TRBV18,-,TRBJ2-5,-,15,TGTGCCAGCTCACCACGACAGGACATAGGGGAGACCCAGTACTTC,CASSPRQDIGETQYF
TRBV29-1,few,TRBJ2-1,TRBD2,13,TGCAGCTTCCTTTGGGGGGGTTACAATGAGCAGTTCTTC,CSFLWGGYNEQFF
TRBV5-1,-,TRBJ1-1,-,14,TGCGCCAGCAGCTTGCAGGCTTCGAACACTGAAGCTTTCTTT,CASSLQASNTEAFF
TRBV5-1,-,TRBJ1-2,-,17,TGCGCCAGCAGCTACGGACAGTTTACGAGAACTAACTATGGCTACACCTTC,CASSYGQFTRTNYGYTF
TRBV9,-,TRBJ2-5,TRBD1,13,TGTGCCAGCAGCTCAGGGGGCCAAGAGACCCAGTACTTC,CASSSGGQETQYF
TRBV7-9,few,TRBJ2-3,TRBD2,15,TGTGCCAGCAGCCAGACTAGCGGGGCGACAGATACGCAGTATTTT,CASSQTSGATDTQYF
TRBV28,-,TRBJ1-2,-,17,TGTGCCAGCAGCCCTTTATTCCGACAGGCGGGAGGCTATGGCTACACCTTC,CASSPLFRQAGGYGYTF
TRBV5-6,-,TRBJ2-5,TRBD2,16,TGTGCCAGCAGCTTGGAATTAGCGGGAGGATGGGAGACCCAGTACTTC,CASSLELAGGWETQYF
TRBV12-3/TRBV12-4,-,TRBJ2-7,-,12,TGTGCCAGCAGTCGACATGGATACGAGCAGTACTTC,CASSRHGYEQYF
TRBV7-9,-,TRBJ2-2,TRBD2,15,TGTGCCGGCGGGGGACGGATAACGAACACCGGGGAGCTGTTTTTT,CAGGGRITNTGELFF
TRBV27,-,TRBJ2-7,-,16,TGTGCCAGCAGCCCTCCGGGACGGTCTTGGGGGCTGGAGCAGTACTTC,CASSPPGRSWGLEQYF
TRBV5-4,-,TRBJ1-6,TRBD1,14,TGTGCCAGCAGCGGACAGGGGGTTGATTCACCCCTCCACTTT,CASSGQGVDSPLHF
TRBV5-1,-,TRBJ2-1,-,15,TGCGCCAGCAGCTCTACAGGGAGCTCCTACAATGAGCAGTTCTTC,CASSSTGSSYNEQFF
TRBV2,-,TRBJ1-1,TRBD1,15,TGTGCCAGCAGCGAACCGAGGACAGGAATAACTGAAGCTTTCTTT,CASSEPRTGITEAFF
TRBV27,few,TRBJ1-5,-,14,TGTGCCAGCAGTTTAATGCAGGGCACTCAGCCCCAGCATTTT,CASSLMQGTQPQHF
TRBV5-6,-,TRBJ2-7,TRBD2,16,TGTGCCAGCAGCTTGGTGGGACTAGCGGGGTCCTACGAGCAGTACTTC,CASSLVGLAGSYEQYF
TRBV5-8,-,TRBJ2-7,-,13,TGTGCCAGCAGCCCAGGGGTGGGCTACGAGCAGTACTTC,CASSPGVGYEQYF
TRBV28,-,TRBJ2-5,-,12,TGTGCCAGCAAGCGTCCCCGCGGGACCCAGTACTTC,CASKRPRGTQYF
TRBV5-6,-,TRBJ2-3,TRBD2,15,TGTGCCAGCAGCTTGGATAGCGGGAGCACAGATACGCAGTATTTT,CASSLDSGSTDTQYF
TRBV4-2,-,TRBJ2-2,TRBD2,18,TGTGCCAGCAGCCAAGGGCTAGCGGGGGTACTTGGCACCGGGGAGCTGTTTTTT,CASSQGLAGVLGTGELFF
TRBV5-1,once,TRBJ2-7,-,16,TGCGCCAGCAGCTTGGCGGTTTCTCCTAGCTCCTACGAGCAGTACTTC,CASSLAVSPSSYEQYF
TRBV28,-,TRBJ2-3,TRBD1,15,TGTGCCAGCAGTTTCGAGGGGGCAGTCACAGATACGCAGTATTTT,CASSFEGAVTDTQYF
TRBV10-3,-,TRBJ2-1,TRBD1,16,TGTGCCATCAGTGGGAAAGACAGGGGGCTAGACAATGAGCAGTTCTTC,CAISGKDRGLDNEQFF
TRBV6-1,-,TRBJ2-2,-,15,TGTGCCAGCAGTGAAGCGTCGGGAAGCACCGGGGAGCTGTTTTTT,CASSEASGSTGELFF
TRBV7-3,-,TRBJ2-3,TRBD2,16,TGTGCCCGGCCAACGCCTAGCGGGGTCTCGCCAGATACGCAGTATTTT,CARPTPSGVSPDTQYF
TRBV9,-,TRBJ2-2,-,16,TGTGCCAGCAGCGTAGTTGGCAGGCCGAACACCGGGGAGCTGTTTTTT,CASSVVGRPNTGELFF
TRBV28,-,TRBJ1-1,-,13,TGTGCCAGCCACAAACAGGGCTTCACTGAAGCTTTCTTT,CASHKQGFTEAFF
TRBV3-1/TRBV3-2,-,TRBJ2-7,-,13,TGTGCCAGCAGCCTGCAGGGGCAGTTCGAGCAGTACTTC,CASSLQGQFEQYF
TRBV27,few,TRBJ1-4,-,15,TGTGCCAGCAGTACCAGTCAATCCCGGGGGGGAAAACTGTTTTTT,CASSTSQSRGGKLFF
TRBV19,-,TRBJ1-4,-,16,TGTGCCAGTAGTACGGCAGGGGATATCTATAATGAAAAACTGTTTTTT,CASSTAGDIYNEKLFF
TRBV19,-,TRBJ1-5,-,14,TGTGCCAGTGGTCCCCAGGCCTGGGATCAGCCCCAGCATTTT,CASGPQAWDQPQHF
TRBV3-1/TRBV3-2,-,TRBJ2-5,-,14,TGTGCCAGCAGCCAAGATGCCCTCCGGGGGACCCAGTACTTC,CASSQDALRGTQYF
TRBV7-9,-,TRBJ1-2,-,15,TGTGCCAGCAGCCCCCGTGCAGGGGACAACTATGGCTACACCTTC,CASSPRAGDNYGYTF
TRBV21-1,-,TRBJ1-2,-,16,TGTGCCAGCACCCCAATCGTTTCTGCGGGGCGCTATGGCTACACCTTC,CASTPIVSAGRYGYTF
TRBV7-2,-,TRBJ2-7,-,14,TGTGCCAGCAGCTCACAGGGACGTTCGCACGAGCAGTACTTC,CASSSQGRSHEQYF
TRBV10-2,-,TRBJ1-2,TRBD1,15,TGCGCCAGCAGGGGCCAGGGGGCGCCCAACTATGGCTACACCTTC,CASRGQGAPNYGYTF